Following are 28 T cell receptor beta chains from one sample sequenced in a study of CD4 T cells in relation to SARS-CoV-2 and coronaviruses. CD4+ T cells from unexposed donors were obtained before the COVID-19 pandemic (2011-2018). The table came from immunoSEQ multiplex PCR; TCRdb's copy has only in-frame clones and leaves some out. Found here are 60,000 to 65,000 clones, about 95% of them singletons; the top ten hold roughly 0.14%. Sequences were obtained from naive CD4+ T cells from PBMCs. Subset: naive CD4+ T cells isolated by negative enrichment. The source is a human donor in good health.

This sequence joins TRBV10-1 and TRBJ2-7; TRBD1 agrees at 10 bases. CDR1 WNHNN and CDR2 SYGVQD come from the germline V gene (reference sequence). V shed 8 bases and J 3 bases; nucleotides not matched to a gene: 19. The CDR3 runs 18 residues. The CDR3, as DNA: TGCGCCAGCCGCAGCACCGGGACAGGGGCCCTATACCACTACGAGCAGTACTTC. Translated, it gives CASRSTGTGALYHYEQYF.

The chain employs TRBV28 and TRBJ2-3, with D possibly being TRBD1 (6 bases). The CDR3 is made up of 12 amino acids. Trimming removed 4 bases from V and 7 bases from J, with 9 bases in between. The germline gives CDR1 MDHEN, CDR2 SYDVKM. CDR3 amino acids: CASSSGTYTQYF. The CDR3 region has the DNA TGTGCCAGCAGTTCCGGGACATATACGCAGTATTTT.

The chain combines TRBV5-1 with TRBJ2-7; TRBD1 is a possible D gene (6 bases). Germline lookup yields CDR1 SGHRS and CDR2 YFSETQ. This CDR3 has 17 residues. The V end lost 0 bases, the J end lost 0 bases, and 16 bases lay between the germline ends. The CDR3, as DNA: TGCGCCAGCAGCTTGGCCGGTAGGGGGAGACCCTCCTACGAGCAGTACTTC. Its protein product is CASSLAGRGRPSYEQYF.

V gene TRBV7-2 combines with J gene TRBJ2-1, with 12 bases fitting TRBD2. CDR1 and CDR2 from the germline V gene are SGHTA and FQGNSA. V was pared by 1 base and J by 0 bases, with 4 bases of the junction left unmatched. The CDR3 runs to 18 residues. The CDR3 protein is CASSLGTSGTSSYNEQFF. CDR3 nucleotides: TGTGCCAGCAGCTTAGGGACTAGCGGGACTAGCTCCTACAATGAGCAGTTCTTC.

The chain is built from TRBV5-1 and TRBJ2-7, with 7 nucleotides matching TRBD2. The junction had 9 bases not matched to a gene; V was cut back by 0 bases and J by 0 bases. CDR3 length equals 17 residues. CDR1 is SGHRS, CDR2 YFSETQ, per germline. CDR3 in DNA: TGCGCCAGCAGCTTGGGCGGGAGCCCTTTAAGCTCCTACGAGCAGTACTTC. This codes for CASSLGGSPLSSYEQYF. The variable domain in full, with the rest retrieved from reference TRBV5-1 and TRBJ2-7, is KAGVTQTPRYLIKTRGQQVTLSCSPISGHRSVSWYQQTPGQGLQFLFEYFSETQRNKGNFPGRFSGRQFSNSRSEMNVSTLELGDSALYLCASSLGGSPLSSYEQYFGPGTRLTVT.

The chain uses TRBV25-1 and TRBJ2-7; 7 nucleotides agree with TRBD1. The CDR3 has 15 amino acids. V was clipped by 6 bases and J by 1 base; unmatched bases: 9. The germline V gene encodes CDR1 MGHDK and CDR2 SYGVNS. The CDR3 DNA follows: TGTGCCAGCAGCGCTCACCGGGACAGATCCTACGAGCAGTACTTC. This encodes CASSAHRDRSYEQYF.

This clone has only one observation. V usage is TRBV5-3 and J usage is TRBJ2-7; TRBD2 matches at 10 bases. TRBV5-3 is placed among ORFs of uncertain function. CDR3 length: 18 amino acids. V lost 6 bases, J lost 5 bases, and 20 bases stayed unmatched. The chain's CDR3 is CARTISLVPSGSWHEQYF. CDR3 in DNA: TGTGCCAGAACCATTTCCTTAGTTCCTAGCGGGAGTTGGCACGAGCAGTACTTC.

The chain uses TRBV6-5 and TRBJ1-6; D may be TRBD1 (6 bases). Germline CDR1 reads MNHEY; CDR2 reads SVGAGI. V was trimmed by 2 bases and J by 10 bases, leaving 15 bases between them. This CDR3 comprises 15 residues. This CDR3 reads CASSYRGAAGSPLHF. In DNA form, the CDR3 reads TGTGCCAGCAGTTACCGGGGGGCTGCGGGGTCACCCCTCCACTTT.

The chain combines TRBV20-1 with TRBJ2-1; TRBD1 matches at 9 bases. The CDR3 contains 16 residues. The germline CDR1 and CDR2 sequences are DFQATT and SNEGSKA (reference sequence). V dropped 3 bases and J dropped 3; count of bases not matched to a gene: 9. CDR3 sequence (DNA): TGCAGTGCTAGTCCCATTACGGGACAGGGCTACAATGAGCAGTTCTTC. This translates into CSASPITGQGYNEQFF.

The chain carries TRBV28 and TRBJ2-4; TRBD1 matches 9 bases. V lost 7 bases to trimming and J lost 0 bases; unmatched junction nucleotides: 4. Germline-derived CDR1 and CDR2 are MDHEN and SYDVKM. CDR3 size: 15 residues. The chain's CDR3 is CASKPGQGAKNIQYF. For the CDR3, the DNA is TGTGCCAGCAAACCGGGACAGGGAGCCAAAAACATTCAGTACTTC.

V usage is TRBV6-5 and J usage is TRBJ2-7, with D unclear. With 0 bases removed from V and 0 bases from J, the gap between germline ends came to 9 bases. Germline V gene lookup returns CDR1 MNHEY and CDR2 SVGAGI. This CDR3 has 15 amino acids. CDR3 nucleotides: TGTGCCAGCAGTTACTCGAAGTTTCTCTCCTACGAGCAGTACTTC. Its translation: CASSYSKFLSYEQYF.

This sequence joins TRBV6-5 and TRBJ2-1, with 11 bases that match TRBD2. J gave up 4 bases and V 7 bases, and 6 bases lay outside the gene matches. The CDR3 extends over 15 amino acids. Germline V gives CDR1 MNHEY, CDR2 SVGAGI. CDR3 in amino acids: CASNARTSGYNEQFF. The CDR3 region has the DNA TGTGCCAGCAACGCCCGGACTAGCGGGTACAATGAGCAGTTCTTC.

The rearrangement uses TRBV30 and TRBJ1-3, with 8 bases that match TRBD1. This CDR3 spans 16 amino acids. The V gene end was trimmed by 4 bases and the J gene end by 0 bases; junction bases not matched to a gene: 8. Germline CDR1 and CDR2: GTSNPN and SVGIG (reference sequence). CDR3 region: CAWIRQGTISGNTIYF. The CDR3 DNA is TGTGCCTGGATTAGACAGGGGACAATCTCTGGAAACACCATATATTTT.

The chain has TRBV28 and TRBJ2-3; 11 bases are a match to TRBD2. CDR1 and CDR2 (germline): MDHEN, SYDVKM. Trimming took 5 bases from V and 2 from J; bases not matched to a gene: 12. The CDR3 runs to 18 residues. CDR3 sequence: CASSRGRELAGDTDTQYF. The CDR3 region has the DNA TGTGCCAGCAGTAGAGGCCGGGAACTAGCGGGGGACACAGATACGCAGTATTTT. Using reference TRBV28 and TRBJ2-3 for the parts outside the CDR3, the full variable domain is DVKVTQSSRYLVKRTGEKVFLECVQDMDHENMFWYRQDPGLGLRLIYFSYDVKMKEKGDIPEGYSVSREKKERFSLILESASTNQTSMYLCASSRGRELAGDTDTQYFGPGTRLTVL.

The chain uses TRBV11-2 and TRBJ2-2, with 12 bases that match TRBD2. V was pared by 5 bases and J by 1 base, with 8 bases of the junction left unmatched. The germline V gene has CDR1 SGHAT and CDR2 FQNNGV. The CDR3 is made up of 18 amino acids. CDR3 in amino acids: CASSPPPTSGRNTGELFF. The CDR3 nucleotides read TGTGCCAGCAGCCCACCCCCGACTAGCGGGAGGAACACCGGGGAGCTGTTTTTT. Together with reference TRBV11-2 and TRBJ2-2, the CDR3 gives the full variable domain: EAGVAQSPRYKIIEKRQSVAFWCNPISGHATLYWYQQILGQGPKLLIQFQNNGVVDDSQLPKDRFSAERLKGVDSTLKIQPAKLEDSAVYLCASSPPPTSGRNTGELFFGEGSRLTVL.

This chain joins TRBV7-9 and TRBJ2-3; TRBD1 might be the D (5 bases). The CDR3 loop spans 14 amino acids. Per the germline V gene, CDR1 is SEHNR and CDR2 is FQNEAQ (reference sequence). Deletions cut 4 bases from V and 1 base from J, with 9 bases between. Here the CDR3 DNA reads TGTGCCAGCAGCTCCCAAGGGGGCACAGATACGCAGTATTTT. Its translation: CASSSQGGTDTQYF.

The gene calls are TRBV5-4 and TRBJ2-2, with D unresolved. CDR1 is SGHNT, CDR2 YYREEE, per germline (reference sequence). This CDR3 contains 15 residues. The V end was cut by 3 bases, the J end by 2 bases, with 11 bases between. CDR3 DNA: TGTGCCAGCAGCTCCGCGCGGCAAAACACCGGGGAGCTGTTTTTT. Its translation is CASSSARQNTGELFF.

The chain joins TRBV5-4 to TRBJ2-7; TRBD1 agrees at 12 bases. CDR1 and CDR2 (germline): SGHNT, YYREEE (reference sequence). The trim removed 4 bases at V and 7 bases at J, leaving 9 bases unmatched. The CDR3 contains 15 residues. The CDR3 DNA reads TGTGCCAGCAGCAAGGGGACAGGGGGCTTGGGGGAGCAGTACTTC. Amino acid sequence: CASSKGTGGLGEQYF.

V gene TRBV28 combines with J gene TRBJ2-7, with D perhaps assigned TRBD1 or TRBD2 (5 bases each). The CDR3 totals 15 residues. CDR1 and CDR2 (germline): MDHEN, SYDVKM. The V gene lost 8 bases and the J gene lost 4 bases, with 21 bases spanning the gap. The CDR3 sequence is CASGGGAGFRYEQYF. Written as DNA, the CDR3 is TGTGCCAGCGGGGGTGGCGCCGGCTTTCGTTACGAGCAGTACTTC.

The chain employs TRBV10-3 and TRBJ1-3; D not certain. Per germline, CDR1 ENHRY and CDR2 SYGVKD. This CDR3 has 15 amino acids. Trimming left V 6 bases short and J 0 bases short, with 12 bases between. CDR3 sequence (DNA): TGTGCCATCAGGAAACAGATCCTCTCTGGAAACACCATATATTTT. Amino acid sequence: CAIRKQILSGNTIYF.

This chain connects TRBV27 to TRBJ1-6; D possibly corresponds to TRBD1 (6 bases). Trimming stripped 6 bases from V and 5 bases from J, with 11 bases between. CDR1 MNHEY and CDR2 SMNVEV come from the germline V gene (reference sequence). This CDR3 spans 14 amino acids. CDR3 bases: TGTGCCAGCAGCGTTCAGGGGAATAATTCACCCCTCCACTTT. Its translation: CASSVQGNNSPLHF.

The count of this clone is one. The CDR3 region is CASSQQAQRESGEQYF. The CDR3 DNA follows: TGTGCCAGCAGCCAACAAGCCCAGCGGGAGTCGGGGGAGCAGTACTTC. This chain uses TRBV4-2 with TRBJ2-7; TRBD2 agrees at 8 bases. The junction had 13 bases not matched to a gene; V was cut back by 2 bases and J by 7 bases. Per the germline V gene, CDR1 is LGHNA and CDR2 is YNFKEQ. The CDR3 has 16 residues.

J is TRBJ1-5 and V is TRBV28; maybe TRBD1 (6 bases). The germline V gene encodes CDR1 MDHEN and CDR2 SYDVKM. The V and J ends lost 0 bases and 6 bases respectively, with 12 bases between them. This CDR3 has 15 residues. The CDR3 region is CASSLWGKGVQPQHF. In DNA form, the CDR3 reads TGTGCCAGCAGTTTATGGGGTAAGGGGGTTCAGCCCCAGCATTTT.

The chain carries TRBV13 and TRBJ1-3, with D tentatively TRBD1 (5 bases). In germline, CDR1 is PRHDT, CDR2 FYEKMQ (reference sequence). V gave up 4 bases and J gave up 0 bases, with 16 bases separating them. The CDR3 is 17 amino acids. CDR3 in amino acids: CASSSYRFLRSGNTIYF. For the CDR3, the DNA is TGTGCCAGCAGCTCGTACAGGTTTCTCCGCTCTGGAAACACCATATATTTT.

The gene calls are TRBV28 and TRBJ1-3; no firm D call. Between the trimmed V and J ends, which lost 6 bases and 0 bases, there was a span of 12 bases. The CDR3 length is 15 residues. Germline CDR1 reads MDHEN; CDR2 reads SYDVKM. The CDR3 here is CASRAYSLSGNTIYF. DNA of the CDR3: TGTGCCAGCAGGGCTTACAGTCTCTCTGGAAACACCATATATTTT.

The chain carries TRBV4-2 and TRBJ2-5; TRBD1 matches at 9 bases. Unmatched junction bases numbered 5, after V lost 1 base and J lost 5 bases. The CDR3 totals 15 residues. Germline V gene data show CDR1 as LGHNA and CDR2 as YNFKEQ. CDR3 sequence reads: CASSQGGQGVETQYF. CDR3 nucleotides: TGTGCCAGCAGCCAAGGGGGACAGGGTGTGGAGACCCAGTACTTC.

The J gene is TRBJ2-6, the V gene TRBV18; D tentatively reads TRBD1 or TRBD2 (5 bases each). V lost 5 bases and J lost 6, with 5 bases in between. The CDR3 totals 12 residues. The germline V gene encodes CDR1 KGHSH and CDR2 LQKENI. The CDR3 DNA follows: TGTGCCAGCTCAGGGACGGCCAACGTCCTGACTTTC. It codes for CASSGTANVLTF.

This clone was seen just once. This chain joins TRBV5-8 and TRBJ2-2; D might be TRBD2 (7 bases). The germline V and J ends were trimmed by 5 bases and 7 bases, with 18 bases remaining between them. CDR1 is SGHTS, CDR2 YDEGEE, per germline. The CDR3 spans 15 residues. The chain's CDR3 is CASSSVGGPSGELFF. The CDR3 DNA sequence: TGTGCCAGCAGTTCCGTCGGGGGGCCGAGCGGGGAGCTGTTTTTT.